This entry lists 17 T cell receptor beta chains sequenced from one sample in a study of blood T cell repertoires in COVID-19. The repertoire was sequenced with immunoSEQ multiplex PCR; TCRdb's copy has only in-frame clones and lacks some. The table records fewer than 350,000 clones, about 85% of them present only once. The material sequenced was PBMCs or T cells enriched from blood (not recorded which). These receptors originate from a woman in her 30s who had been exposed to COVID-19.

The chain couples TRBV5-1 to TRBJ1-4; D may be TRBD1 (5 bases). The CDR3 contains 15 residues. V was shortened by 0 bases and J by 8 bases, with 14 bases between the two germline ends. Germline V gene data show CDR1 as SGHRS and CDR2 as YFSETQ. The CDR3: CASSLDPGGGEKLFF. CDR3 in DNA: TGCGCCAGCAGCTTGGATCCCGGGGGAGGGGAAAAACTGTTTTTT. Full variable domain (missing parts from reference TRBV5-1 and TRBJ1-4): KAGVTQTPRYLIKTRGQQVTLSCSPISGHRSVSWYQQTPGQGLQFLFEYFSETQRNKGNFPGRFSGRQFSNSRSEMNVSTLELGDSALYLCASSLDPGGGEKLFFGSGTQLSVL.

The chain combines TRBV9 with TRBJ2-2, with a weak D call TRBD2 (7 bases). CDR3 length equals 17 residues. The V and J ends lost 0 bases and 6 bases respectively, with 18 bases between them. In germline, CDR1 is SGDLS, CDR2 YYNGEE. The CDR3 sequence: CASSVEIGGPEAGELFF. CDR3 coding DNA: TGTGCCAGCAGCGTAGAGATCGGGGGGCCGGAAGCCGGGGAGCTGTTTTTT.

The chain carries TRBV15 and TRBJ1-2; D remains ambiguous. This CDR3 has 13 residues. V lost 0 bases and J 7 bases, leaving 9 bases between the germline ends. Germline V gene sequence: CDR1 LNHNV, CDR2 YYDKDF (reference sequence). CDR3 sequence: CATSRDEGRGYTF. CDR3 DNA: TGTGCCACCAGCAGAGATGAGGGTCGTGGCTACACCTTC.

Turning to this clone: Different DNA sequences within this sample yield the same CDR3. The gene calls are TRBV6-5 and TRBJ1-3; 8 bases align to TRBD1. The length of the CDR3 is 15 residues. V lost 6 bases and J lost 2; bases outside the gene matches: 6. Per the germline V gene, CDR1 is MNHEY and CDR2 is SVGAGI. The CDR3 coding sequence is TGTGCCAGCAGCCTCGACAGGGGCCCTGGAAACACCATATATTTT. Protein sequence: CASSLDRGPGNTIYF.

This clone was observed a handful of times. The chain links TRBV6-5 to TRBJ2-1; the D is unclear. V shed 8 bases and J shed 2 bases, with 16 bases lying between them. Per germline, CDR1 MNHEY and CDR2 SVGAGI. CDR3 length: 15 residues. CDR3 amino acids: CASVENTPPYNEQFF. DNA for the CDR3: TGTGCCAGCGTTGAGAATACCCCCCCCTACAATGAGCAGTTCTTC.

This clone was picked up one time. The chain joins TRBV5-1 to TRBJ2-7; the match to TRBD2 covers 7 bases. The CDR3 consists of 14 residues. Germline assignment: CDR1 SGHRS and CDR2 YFSETQ. V lost 2 bases and J lost 3; bases outside the gene matches: 5. Here the CDR3 DNA reads TGCGCCAGCAGCTTCTCAGCGGGACGCTACGAGCAGTACTTC. Its translation: CASSFSAGRYEQYF.

The chain has TRBV13 and TRBJ2-5; the D gene is possibly TRBD1 (6 bases). The germline gives CDR1 PRHDT, CDR2 FYEKMQ (reference sequence). V lost 4 bases, J lost 4 bases, and 19 bases lay in between. The CDR3 spans 16 residues. The CDR3 sequence: CASSSLRQGRRETQYF. The CDR3, as DNA: TGTGCCAGCAGCTCCCTGAGGCAGGGGCGGAGAGAGACCCAGTACTTC.

Concerning this clone itself: Other DNA sequences from this sample encode an identical CDR3 as well. CDR3 sequence reads: CASSSGQGRGGYTF. DNA of the CDR3: TGTGCCAGCAGCTCCGGACAGGGACGGGGCGGCTACACCTTC. This chain links TRBV7-8 with TRBJ1-2, with TRBD1 identical over 8 bases. Germline V gene lookup returns CDR1 SGHVS and CDR2 FQNEAQ. The ends lost 4 bases at V and 8 bases at J; junction bases unmatched: 9. The CDR3 covers 14 residues. The entire variable domain, with the rest obtained from reference TRBV7-8 and TRBJ1-2, is as follows: GAGVSQSPRYKVAKRGQDVALRCDPISGHVSLFWYQQALGQGPEFLTYFQNEAQLDKSGLPSDRFFAERPEGSVSTLKIQRTQQEDSAVYLCASSSGQGRGGYTFGSGTRLTVV.

The rearrangement joins TRBV14 to TRBJ1-2; no clear D. Germline V gives CDR1 SGHDN, CDR2 FVKESK. V was cut by 4 bases and J by 8 bases, with 20 bases left in between. The CDR3 spans 15 residues. The CDR3 nucleotides are TGTGCCAGCAGCCCGTTTGTGGAGGTCGGGTACGGCTACACCTTC. Its translation: CASSPFVEVGYGYTF.

V and J are TRBV7-2 and TRBJ1-2, with 7 nucleotides matching TRBD1. The V segment lost 4 bases and the J segment 8 bases; nucleotides outside the gene matches: 7. Germline V gene data show CDR1 as SGHTA and CDR2 as FQGNSA. The CDR3 sequence is 13 residues long. The CDR3 region has the DNA TGTGCCAGCAGCTCGAGACAGGGCTTAGGCTACACCTTC. Translated: CASSSRQGLGYTF.

The CDR3 coding sequence is TGTGCCAGCTCCCAAATCCGGGAGAACTACGAGCAGTACTTC. Amino acid sequence: CASSQIRENYEQYF. This chain links TRBV6-5 with TRBJ2-7; perhaps TRBD2 as D (6 bases). Trimming shortened V by 8 bases and J by 3 bases, and 17 bases separated the two germline ends. The CDR3 totals 14 residues. CDR1 is MNHEY and CDR2 is SVGAGI in the germline V gene.

This clone was recorded only once. This chain uses TRBV19 with TRBJ1-2, with TRBD1 as a possible D gene (6 bases). V was clipped by 5 bases and J by 4 bases, with 17 bases between them. This CDR3 has 15 amino acids. Germline CDR1 LNHDA, CDR2 SQIVND (reference sequence). CDR3 amino acids: CASSLTWTVSYGYTF. In DNA form, the CDR3 reads TGTGCCAGTAGTCTAACCTGGACAGTTTCCTATGGCTACACCTTC. The variable domain in full, completed from reference TRBV19 and TRBJ1-2, reads DGGITQSPKYLFRKEGQNVTLSCEQNLNHDAMYWYRQDPGQGLRLIYYSQIVNDFQKGDIAEGYSVSREKKESFPLTVTSAQKNPTAFYLCASSLTWTVSYGYTFGSGTRLTVV.

The rearrangement links TRBV18 to TRBJ1-1; no clear D. The CDR3 sequence is 14 residues long. V lost 3 bases to trimming and J lost 3 bases, with 11 bases between them. Germline CDR1 is KGHSH and CDR2 is LQKENI. This chain's CDR3 is CASSPAGLDTEAFF. DNA for the CDR3: TGTGCCAGCTCACCGGCAGGTTTGGACACTGAAGCTTTCTTT. Combining the CDR3 with reference TRBV18 and TRBJ1-1 gives the whole variable domain NAGVMQNPRHLVRRRGQEARLRCSPMKGHSHVYWYRQLPEEGLKFMVYLQKENIIDESGMPKERFSAEFPKEGPSILRIQQVVRGDSAAYFCASSPAGLDTEAFFGQGTRLTVV.

The gene calls are TRBV10-2 and TRBJ1-2, with 10 bases matching TRBD1. V was clipped by 7 bases and J by 7 bases; unmatched bases: 9. The CDR3 length is 14 residues. Germline V CDR1 and CDR2: WSHSY, SAAADI. The CDR3 here is CASKTGTGVIGYTF. CDR3 bases: TGCGCCAGCAAAACCGGGACAGGGGTGATTGGCTACACCTTC.

This chain joins TRBV3-1 (or the pseudogene TRBV3-2) and TRBJ2-3; D is unresolved. Trimming shortened V by 0 bases and J by 4 bases, and 8 bases separated the two germline ends. Germline V gene data show CDR1 as LGHDT and CDR2 as YNNKEL (reference sequence). The CDR3 contains 14 residues. CDR3 nucleotides: TGTGCCAGCAGCCAAGAAGGCGGCGCAGATACGCAGTATTTT. Protein product: CASSQEGGADTQYF.

This clone was counted between two and nine times. The chain uses TRBV28 and TRBJ1-5; D unclear. Looked up from germline, CDR1 is MDHEN and CDR2 is SYDVKM. Between the trimmed V and J ends, which lost 1 base and 2 bases, there was a span of 9 bases. The CDR3 has 15 residues. The CDR3 DNA reads as TGTGCCAGCAGTTTATTAAGACTCGGCAATCAGCCCCAGCATTTT. This translates into CASSLLRLGNQPQHF.

V usage is TRBV3-1 (or the pseudogene TRBV3-2) and J usage is TRBJ1-2; TRBD1 matches 7 bases. The germline gives CDR1 LGHDT, CDR2 YNNKEL (reference sequence). The CDR3 consists of 15 residues. Losses at the gene ends were 3 bases for V and 2 bases for J; bases not matched to a gene: 6. CDR3 bases: TGTGCCAGCAGCCAGGATCCGGGACAGAACTATGGCTACACCTTC. Protein product: CASSQDPGQNYGYTF.